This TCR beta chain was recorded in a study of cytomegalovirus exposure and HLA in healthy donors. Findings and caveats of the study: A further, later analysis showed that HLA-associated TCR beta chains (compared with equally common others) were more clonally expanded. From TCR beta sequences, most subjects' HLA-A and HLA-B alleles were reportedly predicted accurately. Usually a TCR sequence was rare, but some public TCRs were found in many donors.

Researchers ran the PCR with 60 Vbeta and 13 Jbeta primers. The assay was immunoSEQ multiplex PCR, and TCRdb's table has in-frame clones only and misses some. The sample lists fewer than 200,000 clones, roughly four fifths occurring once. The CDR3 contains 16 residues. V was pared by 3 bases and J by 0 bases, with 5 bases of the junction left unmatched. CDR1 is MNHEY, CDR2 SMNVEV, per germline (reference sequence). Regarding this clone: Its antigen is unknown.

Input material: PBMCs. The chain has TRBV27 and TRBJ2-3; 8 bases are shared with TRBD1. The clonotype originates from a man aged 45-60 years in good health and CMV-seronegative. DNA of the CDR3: TGTGCCAGCAGTTTTGGACAGGGTCTTAGCACAGATACGCAGTATTTT. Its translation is CASSFGQGLSTDTQYF.